This record looks at one T cell receptor (beta chain) sequence and its context. Sequenced by immunoSEQ multiplex PCR; TCRdb stores in-frame clones only, minus some. The profile shows 120,000 to 150,000 clones, 75% to 95% of them singletons. The data originate from a study of control samples from healthy donors and cancer patients. Germline CDR1 and CDR2: GTSNPN and SVGIG (reference sequence). V lost 3 bases, J lost 4 bases, and 5 bases stayed unmatched. CDR3 size: 13 residues. Sequencing was done on a sample of blood. This clonotype was sampled from a man younger than 45 in good health. This chain joins TRBV30 and TRBJ2-5, with 7 bases identical to TRBD1. For the CDR3, the DNA is TGTGCCTGGAGCAGGGGGTTCGGAGAGACCCAGTACTTC. Translating it yields CAWSRGFGETQYF.